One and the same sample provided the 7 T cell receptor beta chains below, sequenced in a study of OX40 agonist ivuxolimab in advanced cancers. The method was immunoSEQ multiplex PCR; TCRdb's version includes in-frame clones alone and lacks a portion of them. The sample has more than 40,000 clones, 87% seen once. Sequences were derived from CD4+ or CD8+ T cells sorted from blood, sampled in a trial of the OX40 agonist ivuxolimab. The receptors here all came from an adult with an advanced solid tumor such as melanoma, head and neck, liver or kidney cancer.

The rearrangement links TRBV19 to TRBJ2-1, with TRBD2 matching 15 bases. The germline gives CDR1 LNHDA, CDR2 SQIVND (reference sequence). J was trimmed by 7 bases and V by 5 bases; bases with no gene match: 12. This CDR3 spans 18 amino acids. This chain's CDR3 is CASSQGLAGGPRRNEQFF. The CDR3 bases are TGTGCCAGTAGTCAAGGACTAGCGGGGGGGCCAAGGAGGAATGAGCAGTTCTTC.

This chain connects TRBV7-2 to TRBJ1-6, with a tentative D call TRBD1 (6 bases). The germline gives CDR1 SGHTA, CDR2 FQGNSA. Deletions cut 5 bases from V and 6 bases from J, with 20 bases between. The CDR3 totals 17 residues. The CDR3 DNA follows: TGTGCCAGCAGCCGACACAGGGCGGACATTGGTAATTCACCCCTCCACTTT. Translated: CASSRHRADIGNSPLHF.

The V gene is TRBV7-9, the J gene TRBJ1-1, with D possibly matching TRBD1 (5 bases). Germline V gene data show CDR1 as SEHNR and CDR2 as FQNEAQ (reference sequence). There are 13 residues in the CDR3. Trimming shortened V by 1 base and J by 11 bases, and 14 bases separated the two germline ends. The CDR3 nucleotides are TGTGCCAGCAGCTTAGGGGTGGGGCAGGACGCTTTCTTT. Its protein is CASSLGVGQDAFF. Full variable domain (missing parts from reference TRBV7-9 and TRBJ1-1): DTGVSQNPRHKITKRGQNVTFRCDPISEHNRLYWYRQTLGQGPEFLTYFQNEAQLEKSRLLSDRFSAERPKGSFSTLEIQRTEQGDSAMYLCASSLGVGQDAFFGQGTRLTVV.

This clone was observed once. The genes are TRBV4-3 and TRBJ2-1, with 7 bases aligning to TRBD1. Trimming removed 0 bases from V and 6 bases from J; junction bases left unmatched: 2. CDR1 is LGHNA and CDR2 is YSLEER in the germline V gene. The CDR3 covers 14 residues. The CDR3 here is CASSQDEGANEQFF. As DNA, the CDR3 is TGCGCCAGCAGCCAAGATGAGGGGGCCAATGAGCAGTTCTTC.

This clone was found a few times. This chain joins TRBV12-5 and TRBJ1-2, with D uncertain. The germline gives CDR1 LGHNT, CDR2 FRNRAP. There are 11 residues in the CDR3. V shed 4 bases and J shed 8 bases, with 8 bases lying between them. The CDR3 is CASGSATGYTF. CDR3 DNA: TGTGCTAGTGGTTCGGCTACAGGCTACACCTTC.

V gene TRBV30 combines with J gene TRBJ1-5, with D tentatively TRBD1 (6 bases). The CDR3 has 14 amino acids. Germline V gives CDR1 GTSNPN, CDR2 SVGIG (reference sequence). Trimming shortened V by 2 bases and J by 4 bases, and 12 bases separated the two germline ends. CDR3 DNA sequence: TGTGCCTGGAGTTTAGGACAGATAAATCAGCCCCAGCATTTT. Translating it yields CAWSLGQINQPQHF.

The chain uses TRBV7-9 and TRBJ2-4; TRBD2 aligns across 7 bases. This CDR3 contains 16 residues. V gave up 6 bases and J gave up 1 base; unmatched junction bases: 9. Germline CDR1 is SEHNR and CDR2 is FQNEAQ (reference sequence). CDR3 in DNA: TGTGCCAGCAGAGGACGGGAGGATGCGGCCAAAAACATTCAGTACTTC. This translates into CASRGREDAAKNIQYF. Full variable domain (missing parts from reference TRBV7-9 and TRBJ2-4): DTGVSQNPRHKITKRGQNVTFRCDPISEHNRLYWYRQTLGQGPEFLTYFQNEAQLEKSRLLSDRFSAERPKGSFSTLEIQRTEQGDSAMYLCASRGREDAAKNIQYFGAGTRLSVL.